The TCR beta chain described here comes from a study of T cell repertoires in cytomegalovirus infection. Study results and limitations: Dominating the ex vivo response were HLA-C-restricted CMV-specific TCR beta clonotypes.

Via MiXCR, TCRdb re-called the reads, giving one row per CDR3 protein. The table records roughly 760,000 distinct CDR3 sequences, about a third of them present only once. Concerning this clonotype itself: Antigen unknown.

Germline CDR1 MDHEN, CDR2 SYDVKM. The CDR3 runs 15 residues. V shed 3 bases and J 7 bases; nucleotides not matched to a gene: 9. Sample: PBMCs. J is TRBJ1-5 and V is TRBV28, with 7 bases fitting TRBD1. The origin of this receptor is a human donor in good health (CMV status not recorded). Some clones in this sample may be carry-over from other donors' samples. The CDR3 here is CASSFQGGLLQPQHF. CDR3 bases: TGTGCCAGCAGTTTCCAGGGGGGATTGTTACAGCCCCAGCATTTT.